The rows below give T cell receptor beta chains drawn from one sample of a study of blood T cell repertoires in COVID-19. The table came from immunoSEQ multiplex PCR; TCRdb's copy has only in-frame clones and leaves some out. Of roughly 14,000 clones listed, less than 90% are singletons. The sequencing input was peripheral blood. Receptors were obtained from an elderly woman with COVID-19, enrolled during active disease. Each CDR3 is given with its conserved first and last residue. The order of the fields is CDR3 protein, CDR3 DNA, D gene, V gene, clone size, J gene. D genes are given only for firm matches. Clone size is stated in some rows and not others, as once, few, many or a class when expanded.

CDR3 protein: CASSDNYRNQPQHF
CDR3 DNA: TGTGCCAGCAGTGATAACTACCGCAATCAGCCCCAGCATTTT
D gene: -
V gene: TRBV2
clone size: -
J gene: TRBJ1-5

CDR3 protein: CASSPQRGALGEQFF
CDR3 DNA: TGTGCCAGCAGCCCACAGCGGGGGGCCCTTGGTGAGCAGTTCTTC
D gene: TRBD2
V gene: TRBV7-2
clone size: few
J gene: TRBJ2-1

CDR3 protein: CASSFGGGSTDTQYF
CDR3 DNA: TGTGCCAGCAGCTTCGGAGGCGGGAGCACAGATACGCAGTATTTT
D gene: -
V gene: TRBV5-4
clone size: once
J gene: TRBJ2-3

CDR3 protein: CSVSTSFENGYTF
CDR3 DNA: TGCAGCGTTTCTACTTCATTTGAGAATGGCTACACCTTC
D gene: -
V gene: TRBV29-1
clone size: -
J gene: TRBJ1-2

CDR3 protein: CSASYGTVGNQPQHF
CDR3 DNA: TGCAGTGCTAGTTACGGGACAGTCGGGAATCAGCCCCAGCATTTT
D gene: TRBD1
V gene: TRBV20-1
clone size: -
J gene: TRBJ1-5

CDR3 protein: CASSQRQGAGETQYF
CDR3 DNA: TGTGCCAGCAGCCAGAGACAGGGGGCCGGAGAGACCCAGTACTTC
D gene: TRBD1
V gene: TRBV3-1/TRBV3-2
clone size: -
J gene: TRBJ2-5

CDR3 protein: CASRGTGINYGYTF
CDR3 DNA: TGTGCCAGTAGGGGGACAGGGATTAACTATGGCTACACCTTC
D gene: TRBD1
V gene: TRBV19
clone size: -
J gene: TRBJ1-2

CDR3 protein: CASSSRDRGTFNYGYTF
CDR3 DNA: TGTGCCAGCAGTTCCCGGGACAGGGGGACCTTTAACTATGGCTACACCTTC
D gene: TRBD1
V gene: TRBV27
clone size: -
J gene: TRBJ1-2

CDR3 protein: CASSQKEARQGGDYGYTF
CDR3 DNA: TGCGCCAGCAGCCAAAAGGAGGCCCGGCAGGGAGGGGACTATGGCTACACCTTC
D gene: -
V gene: TRBV4-3
clone size: -
J gene: TRBJ1-2

CDR3 protein: CAGIQVNRVNTEAFF
CDR3 DNA: TGCGCCGGGATCCAAGTAAACAGGGTGAACACTGAAGCTTTCTTT
D gene: -
V gene: TRBV4-3
clone size: -
J gene: TRBJ1-1

CDR3 protein: CASSPMTGGETQYF
CDR3 DNA: TGTGCCAGCAGCCCTATGACAGGGGGAGAGACCCAGTACTTC
D gene: TRBD1
V gene: TRBV5-6
clone size: -
J gene: TRBJ2-5

CDR3 protein: CASSGDGPGETQYF
CDR3 DNA: TGTGCCAGCAGCGGCGACGGTCCGGGAGAGACCCAGTACTTC
D gene: -
V gene: TRBV9
clone size: -
J gene: TRBJ2-5

CDR3 protein: CASSTILAGGTDTQYF
CDR3 DNA: TGTGCCAGTAGTACTATACTAGCGGGGGGCACAGATACGCAGTATTTT
D gene: TRBD2
V gene: TRBV19
clone size: -
J gene: TRBJ2-3

CDR3 protein: CASSLTTGVSYGYTF
CDR3 DNA: TGTGCCAGCAGTTTGACGACAGGGGTGAGCTATGGCTACACCTTC
D gene: TRBD1
V gene: TRBV7-2
clone size: -
J gene: TRBJ1-2

CDR3 protein: CASSLDGGTQYF
CDR3 DNA: TGCGCCAGCAGCTTGGACGGGGGGACCCAGTACTTC
D gene: -
V gene: TRBV5-1
clone size: -
J gene: TRBJ2-5

CDR3 protein: CASSLADGIEAFF
CDR3 DNA: TGTGCCAGCAGCTTAGCCGACGGGATTGAAGCTTTCTTT
D gene: -
V gene: TRBV7-9
clone size: -
J gene: TRBJ1-1

CDR3 protein: CASSYRQGAFGYTF
CDR3 DNA: TGTGCCAGCAGTTACCGACAGGGGGCGTTTGGCTACACCTTC
D gene: TRBD1
V gene: TRBV6-5
clone size: -
J gene: TRBJ1-2

CDR3 protein: CSASGGLGNTIYF
CDR3 DNA: TGCAGTGCAAGTGGGGGGCTTGGAAACACCATATATTTT
D gene: -
V gene: TRBV20-1
clone size: -
J gene: TRBJ1-3

CDR3 protein: CASSLTQSPLNEQYF
CDR3 DNA: TGTGCCAGCAGCTTAACGCAGTCTCCTCTCAACGAGCAGTACTTC
D gene: -
V gene: TRBV7-3
clone size: few
J gene: TRBJ2-7

CDR3 protein: CASAPDRDQETQYF
CDR3 DNA: TGTGCCAGCGCCCCCGACAGGGACCAAGAGACCCAGTACTTC
D gene: TRBD1
V gene: TRBV7-9
clone size: -
J gene: TRBJ2-5

CDR3 protein: CASSASRGYDKNIQYF
CDR3 DNA: TGTGCCAGCAGTGCGTCCAGGGGGTACGACAAAAACATTCAGTACTTC
D gene: TRBD1
V gene: TRBV28
clone size: -
J gene: TRBJ2-4

CDR3 protein: CASSIPSGSFTDTQYF
CDR3 DNA: TGTGCCAGTAGTATTCCCAGCGGGAGTTTCACAGATACGCAGTATTTT
D gene: TRBD2
V gene: TRBV19
clone size: -
J gene: TRBJ2-3

CDR3 protein: CASSQDLGRGLYNEQFF
CDR3 DNA: TGCGCCAGCAGCCAAGATCTCGGGCGGGGTTTGTACAATGAGCAGTTCTTC
D gene: -
V gene: TRBV4-1
clone size: -
J gene: TRBJ2-1

CDR3 protein: CARQGGEETQYF
CDR3 DNA: TGCGCCAGACAAGGGGGGGAAGAGACCCAGTACTTC
D gene: -
V gene: TRBV10-1
clone size: -
J gene: TRBJ2-5

CDR3 protein: CASSGSPGRAGELFF
CDR3 DNA: TGTGCCAGCAGTGGGAGCCCAGGACGGGCCGGGGAGCTGTTTTTT
D gene: -
V gene: TRBV27
clone size: -
J gene: TRBJ2-2

CDR3 protein: CASSLARLASGKYNEQFF
CDR3 DNA: TGTGCCAGCAGCTTAGCGCGTTTGGCTAGCGGGAAGTACAATGAGCAGTTCTTC
D gene: TRBD2
V gene: TRBV7-6
clone size: once
J gene: TRBJ2-1